Each of the 17 T cell receptor beta chains below was sequenced from the same sample in a study of glioma-infiltrating T cells after dendritic cell vaccination. The repertoire was sequenced with immunoSEQ multiplex PCR; TCRdb's copy has only in-frame clones and lacks some. The repertoire holds approximately 110,000 clones, around 91% seen once, with 2.7% in the top ten. The sample's time point: after dendritic cell vaccination, including at tumor progression/relapse. Sample: blood, taken after dendritic cell vaccination. Source of these receptors: a human donor with glioblastoma.

CDR3 DNA sequence: TGCAGCGTTGGAACAGGGTATTACGACACTGAAGCTTTCTTT. It specifies CSVGTGYYDTEAFF. The chain combines TRBV29-1 with TRBJ1-1; the D gene is possibly TRBD1 (6 bases). Germline V gene lookup returns CDR1 SQVTM and CDR2 ANQGSEA. CDR3 length: 14 residues. The V gene lost 4 bases and the J gene lost 3 bases, with 15 bases spanning the gap.

The genes are TRBV5-1 and TRBJ1-1; TRBD1 aligns across 10 bases. Germline CDR1 SGHRS, CDR2 YFSETQ. There are 14 residues in the CDR3. J lost 5 bases, V lost 4 bases, and 5 bases had no gene match. The CDR3 DNA is TGCGCCAGCAGCCCTCAGGACAGGGGGACTGAAGCTTTCTTT. Its translation: CASSPQDRGTEAFF.

This clone was seen just once. This chain connects TRBV19 to TRBJ2-3, with a tentative D call TRBD1 (5 bases). Germline loops: CDR1 LNHDA, CDR2 SQIVND (reference sequence). Trimming stripped 2 bases from V and 6 bases from J, with 6 bases between. The CDR3 consists of 12 residues. CDR3 in amino acids: CASSINRDTQYF. CDR3 in DNA: TGTGCCAGTAGTATAAACAGGGATACGCAGTATTTT.

The chain employs TRBV5-8 and TRBJ1-5; possibly TRBD1 for D (6 bases). CDR1 SGHTS and CDR2 YDEGEE come from the germline V gene. The ends were cut back, 4 bases at V and 2 bases at J, with 13 bases in the middle. The CDR3 covers 15 residues. Here the CDR3 reads CASSGTWGGNQPQHF. In DNA form, the CDR3 reads TGTGCCAGCAGCGGGACATGGGGCGGCAATCAGCCCCAGCATTTT.

The CDR3 spells CASSIDLREGNYGYTF. The DNA for the CDR3 is TGTGCCAGTAGTATAGATCTACGGGAGGGGAACTATGGCTACACCTTC. The chain links TRBV19 to TRBJ1-2; D may be TRBD1 (5 bases). CDR3 length: 16 residues. The V and J ends lost 0 bases and 2 bases respectively, with 13 bases between them. The germline V gene has CDR1 LNHDA and CDR2 SQIVND (reference sequence).

The rearrangement links TRBV5-1 to TRBJ2-5; 7 bases map to TRBD2. Germline loops: CDR1 SGHRS, CDR2 YFSETQ. The CDR3 sequence is 15 residues long. With V trimmed by 3 bases and J by 4 bases, 9 bases remained unmatched. The CDR3 here is CASSSTAGRGETQYF. DNA of the CDR3: TGCGCCAGCAGCTCAACAGCGGGGAGGGGAGAGACCCAGTACTTC.

The gene calls are TRBV5-8 and TRBJ1-2, with 11 bases identical to TRBD1. There are 15 residues in the CDR3. The J segment lost 6 bases and the V segment lost 1 base, leaving 5 bases of the junction unmatched. Germline CDR1 and CDR2: SGHTS and YDEGEE. The CDR3 region is CASSLRDRGNHGYTF. The CDR3 DNA follows: TGTGCCAGCAGCTTGCGGGACAGGGGGAATCATGGCTACACCTTC.

This clone appeared once. V gene TRBV11-2 combines with J gene TRBJ1-1; D uncertain. V lost 0 bases and J 6 bases, leaving 8 bases between the germline ends. The CDR3 length is 13 residues. The germline CDR1 and CDR2 sequences are SGHAT and FQNNGV. The chain's CDR3 is CASSLDRGSEAFF. CDR3 sequence (DNA): TGTGCCAGCAGCTTAGATAGAGGTTCTGAAGCTTTCTTT. The variable domain in full, completed from reference TRBV11-2 and TRBJ1-1, reads EAGVAQSPRYKIIEKRQSVAFWCNPISGHATLYWYQQILGQGPKLLIQFQNNGVVDDSQLPKDRFSAERLKGVDSTLKIQPAKLEDSAVYLCASSLDRGSEAFFGQGTRLTVV.

This clone was picked up one time. The V and J genes are TRBV5-1 and TRBJ2-2; 9 bases match TRBD2. CDR3 length: 16 residues. Trimming removed 2 bases from V and 3 bases from J; junction bases left unmatched: 5. The germline V gene encodes CDR1 SGHRS and CDR2 YFSETQ. The CDR3 DNA reads TGCGCCAGCAGCTTTACTGGCGGGGGGGACACCGGGGAGCTGTTTTTT. Its protein product is CASSFTGGGDTGELFF. The variable domain in full, with the rest retrieved from reference TRBV5-1 and TRBJ2-2, is KAGVTQTPRYLIKTRGQQVTLSCSPISGHRSVSWYQQTPGQGLQFLFEYFSETQRNKGNFPGRFSGRQFSNSRSEMNVSTLELGDSALYLCASSFTGGGDTGELFFGEGSRLTVL.

This chain links TRBV27 with TRBJ1-1, with D unclear. Trimming took off 5 bases at V and 3 bases at J, with 16 bases between the two ends. Per germline, CDR1 MNHEY and CDR2 SMNVEV (reference sequence). The CDR3 loop spans 15 amino acids. The CDR3 protein is CASSLVRERDTEAFF. The CDR3 nucleotides read TGTGCCAGCAGTCTGGTTAGAGAGCGGGACACTGAAGCTTTCTTT.

The chain recombines TRBV19 with TRBJ2-3; 9 nucleotides align to TRBD2. Germline values: CDR1 LNHDA, CDR2 SQIVND (reference sequence). V shed 6 bases, J shed 4 bases, and the junction held 8 bases outside the gene matches. The CDR3 is made up of 15 amino acids. The CDR3 nucleotides are TGTGCCAGTAGCCCCTTAGCGGGAGAGTCAGATACGCAGTATTTT. Translating it yields CASSPLAGESDTQYF.

The table lists this clone with a count of one. Other DNA sequences within the sample encode an identical CDR3. CDR3 nucleotide sequence: TGTGCCTGGGCCGGACAGGGAAATTCACCCCTCCACTTT. Its protein is CAWAGQGNSPLHF. The J gene is TRBJ1-6, the V gene TRBV30; 8 positions agree with TRBD1. This CDR3 region has 13 residues. Germline trimming cut 5 bases from V and 7 bases from J; bases unmatched to any gene: 4. CDR1 is GTSNPN and CDR2 is SVGIG in the germline V gene (reference sequence).

The chain recombines TRBV29-1 with TRBJ2-6; D may be TRBD2 (6 bases). The germline CDR1 and CDR2 sequences are SQVTM and ANQGSEA. The V and J ends lost 8 bases and 4 bases respectively, with 15 bases between them. The CDR3 runs to 14 residues. CDR3 DNA: TGCAGCATAAAAAGGGCGGGGGGGGCCAACGTCCTGACTTTC. Its protein product is CSIKRAGGANVLTF. Supplemented by reference TRBV29-1 and TRBJ2-6, the full variable domain reads SAVISQKPSRDICQRGTSLTIQCQVDSQVTMMFWYRQQPGQSLTLIATANQGSEATYESGFVIDKFPISRPNLTFSTLTVSNMSPEDSSIYLCSIKRAGGANVLTFGAGSRLTVL.

V usage is TRBV5-1 and J usage is TRBJ2-3; 7 bases match TRBD2. Germline assignment: CDR1 SGHRS and CDR2 YFSETQ. The trim removed 1 base at V and 5 bases at J, leaving 4 bases unmatched. CDR3 length equals 14 residues. CDR3 coding DNA: TGCGCCAGCAGCTTGCGGGGGGTTGAAGATACGCAGTATTTT. The encoded protein is CASSLRGVEDTQYF.

This chain joins TRBV7-9 and TRBJ2-5, with TRBD2 matching over 7 bases. The CDR3 spans 17 residues. Germline CDR1 reads SEHNR; CDR2 reads FQNEAQ (reference sequence). J gave up 5 bases and V 1 base, and 13 bases lay outside the gene matches. The DNA of the CDR3 is TGTGCCAGCAGCTTAGAGCGGGGAGGATCCACTAAGGAGACCCAGTACTTC. It codes for CASSLERGGSTKETQYF. Supplemented by reference TRBV7-9 and TRBJ2-5, the full variable domain reads DTGVSQNPRHKITKRGQNVTFRCDPISEHNRLYWYRQTLGQGPEFLTYFQNEAQLEKSRLLSDRFSAERPKGSFSTLEIQRTEQGDSAMYLCASSLERGGSTKETQYFGPGTRLLVL.

This clone was seen only a few times. A junction end diverges from the germline sequence, so it may reflect a read error. The V and J genes are TRBV2 and TRBJ1-2, with TRBD1 matching over 7 bases. The CDR3 length is 13 residues. Germline V lookup: CDR1 SNHLY, CDR2 FYNNEI. The CDR3, as DNA: TGTGCCAGCAGGCAATGGGACAGATTGGGGTCGTCCTTC. It translates to CASRQWDRLGSSF.

The chain recombines TRBV27 with TRBJ1-4; tentatively, D is TRBD1 (5 bases). The CDR3 totals 15 residues. CDR1 and CDR2 from the germline V gene are MNHEY and SMNVEV (reference sequence). Trimming shortened V by 5 bases and J by 7 bases, and 17 bases separated the two germline ends. The CDR3 DNA follows: TGTGCCAGCAGTCGTGTCGGGGCGGGGAGTGAAAAACTGTTTTTT. Translated, it gives CASSRVGAGSEKLFF. The entire variable domain, with the rest obtained from reference TRBV27 and TRBJ1-4, is as follows: EAQVTQNPRYLITVTGKKLTVTCSQNMNHEYMSWYRQDPGLGLRQIYYSMNVEVTDKGDVPEGYKVSRKEKRNFPLILESPSPNQTSLYFCASSRVGAGSEKLFFGSGTQLSVL.